Detailed here is one T cell receptor beta chain. Its target is unknown. This specimen comes from a study of shared clonotypes between healthy human individuals. Findings and caveats of the study: Sequencing of the sorted subsets was shown by rarefaction to be incomplete despite large depth. Generally, naive subsets came out with larger estimated richness than memory subsets. Among donors, clonotype sharing was expected to be affected by sequencing depth.

CD8 cells regarded as naive lacked CD45RO, were positively chosen for CCR7, and omitted terminally differentiated effector memory CD45RA+ cells. V lost 5 bases to trimming and J lost 3 bases; unmatched junction nucleotides: 6. From germline, CDR1 is MNHEY and CDR2 SMNVEV (reference sequence). The CDR3 has 15 amino acids. Method: immunoSEQ multiplex PCR; TCRdb's copy keeps in-frame clones and lacks some. Altogether some 1,900,000 clones are present, about 95% being singletons, with the ten largest covering 1.2%. This TCR came from a man younger than 35 in good health. The rearrangement uses TRBV27 and TRBJ2-2; 7 bases line up with TRBD2. The source material was naive CD8+ T cells sorted from blood. The CDR3 loop is CASSRPGLYTGELFF. As DNA, the CDR3 is TGTGCCAGCAGTAGACCGGGACTATACACCGGGGAGCTGTTTTTT.